The rows below give T cell receptor beta chains drawn from one sample of a study of cytomegalovirus exposure and HLA in healthy donors. Generated by immunoSEQ multiplex PCR, the TCRdb table keeps only in-frame clones and is missing some. Among approximately 150,000 clones, 76% were seen once, and the ten largest hold 3% to 4%. The specimen was PBMCs. These receptors were collected from a male donor in good health and CMV-seronegative. CDR3s include the opening cysteine and the closing phenylalanine or tryptophan. D genes are given only for firm matches. Only part of the rows carry a size: once, few, many, or a class if the clone is expanded.

j_call	d_call	clone_size	v_call	cdr3_nt	cdr3_aa
TRBJ1-6	TRBD1	-	TRBV5-1	TGCGCCAGCAGCGACGGACAGGGTCTCTCACCCCTCCACTTT	CASSDGQGLSPLHF
TRBJ1-1	-	few	TRBV11-2	TGTGCCAGCAGCTTAGTGGGCGATACAGCAGCTTTCTTT	CASSLVGDTAAFF
TRBJ1-1	TRBD1	-	TRBV14	TGTGCCAGCAGCCAAGCCGGACAGGGTGGCACTGAAGCTTTCTTT	CASSQAGQGGTEAFF
TRBJ1-6	TRBD1	few	TRBV6-4	TGTGCCAGCAGTGACGGGACAGGGGGCTCACCCCTCCACTTT	CASSDGTGGSPLHF
TRBJ2-7	-	few	TRBV19	TGTGCCAGTAGTATTAAGAATCGGGGCTCCTACGAGCAGTACTTC	CASSIKNRGSYEQYF
TRBJ2-1	-	-	TRBV28	TGTGCCAGCAGTCCTGGGACAAATTACAATGAGCAGTTCTTC	CASSPGTNYNEQFF
TRBJ2-7	TRBD1	-	TRBV6-1	TGTGCCAGCAGTGAAGCCGGGACAGGGATTTACGAGCAGTACTTC	CASSEAGTGIYEQYF
TRBJ1-3	TRBD1	-	TRBV5-5	TGTGCCAGCAGCCGACAGGGAGGTTCTGGAAACACCATATATTTT	CASSRQGGSGNTIYF
TRBJ1-1	-	once	TRBV10-3	TGTGCCATCACCCCGACCCCGGTCGAGGACACTGAAGCTTTCTTT	CAITPTPVEDTEAFF
TRBJ2-7	-	-	TRBV2	TGTGCCAGCAGGGCCGGGAACTACTACGAGCAGTACTTC	CASRAGNYYEQYF
TRBJ1-1	-	-	TRBV29-1	TGCAGCGTAGCCTGGGCTGGGGAAGCTTTCTTT	CSVAWAGEAFF
TRBJ1-5	-	-	TRBV2	TGTGCCAGCAGTGAAGGGGCTTACCCGAGTCAGCCCCAGCATTTT	CASSEGAYPSQPQHF
TRBJ1-4	TRBD1	few	TRBV7-9	TGTGCCAGCAGCTTTGGGGCAGGGGGAGAAAAACTGTTTTTT	CASSFGAGGEKLFF
TRBJ2-7	-	once	TRBV9	TGTGCCAGCAGCGTATGGACAGAAGGAGAGCAGTACTTC	CASSVWTEGEQYF
TRBJ2-5	TRBD2	-	TRBV6-5	TGTGCCAGCAGGGTGAGGGGAGGGGAGACCCAGTACTTC	CASRVRGGETQYF
TRBJ2-3	-	-	TRBV6-5	TGTGCCAGCAGTTACGGGGCAGGGGATTTTACAGATACGCAGTATTTT	CASSYGAGDFTDTQYF
TRBJ1-2	TRBD1	once	TRBV18	TGTGCCAGCTCAACCGGGGGACAGGGCTTCGATGGCTACACCTTC	CASSTGGQGFDGYTF
TRBJ2-1	TRBD2	-	TRBV7-2	TGTGCCAGCAGCTTAGTTGGGACTAGCGGGGGGGGCGGCAATGAGCAGTTCTTC	CASSLVGTSGGGGNEQFF
TRBJ2-1	TRBD2	-	TRBV2	TGTGCCAGCAGATCTTTCTCTAGCGGGGCCCCTCCCGGTGACTCCAATGAGCAGTTCTTC	CASRSFSSGAPPGDSNEQFF
TRBJ2-3	-	-	TRBV10-3	TGTGCCACGGAGGCGGGGACCACAGATACGCAGTATTTT	CATEAGTTDTQYF
TRBJ1-5	-	-	TRBV5-8	TGTGCCAGCAGCTGGGGGGATTCGTATCAGCCCCAGCATTTT	CASSWGDSYQPQHF
TRBJ1-4	-	-	TRBV27	TGTGCCAGCAGTCCCCGAGGGATTAATGAAAAACTGTTTTTT	CASSPRGINEKLFF